This T cell receptor (beta chain) was retrieved from a study of blood T cell repertoires in COVID-19. Trimming took 5 bases from V and 5 from J, leaving 6 bases between them. Germline CDR1 LNHDA, CDR2 SQIVND (reference sequence). The CDR3 has 12 amino acids. Profiled with immunoSEQ multiplex PCR; TCRdb holds only in-frame clones, not every one. The repertoire holds 270,000 or so clones, 86% seen once, with around 9% in the top ten. The TCR was taken from a man aged 35-49 years with active or convalescent COVID-19. The J gene is TRBJ2-2, the V gene TRBV19; D gene ambiguous. The sequenced material came from peripheral blood. Here the CDR3 reads CASSLITGELFF. Here the CDR3 DNA reads TGTGCCAGTAGTTTAATTACCGGGGAGCTGTTTTTT.